What follows is one T cell receptor beta chain and its context. Its target is unknown. The authors produced TCR alpha and TCR beta cDNA libraries with sample barcodes and UMIs by 5'RACE using constant-segment primers. TCRdb re-called the 5' RACE reads with MiXCR, one entry per CDR3 protein. The table lists 450,000 to 700,000 distinct CDR3 sequences, more than 15% of them singletons. The data are from a study of T-cell memory formation after mild COVID-19. Notes on the study in general: Some SARS-CoV-2-responding clones were already detected in memory before infection. Clones that contracted from day 15 to 85 had balanced CD4/CD8; later expanders were CD4+ biased. Clones which contracted sat mainly in CM and EM if CD4+, and in EMRA if CD8+.

From germline, CDR1 is LGHDT and CDR2 YNNKEL (reference sequence). This CDR3 is 14 amino acids long. V was pared by 1 base and J by 4 bases, with 11 bases between. The rearrangement links TRBV3-1 to TRBJ2-7, with D hard to call. This receptor was identified in an adult woman who had mild COVID-19 (a few samples of this study predate the infection). Cell type and time point are not known. Sequences were obtained from PBMCs or a T cell subset sorted from them (not recorded which). The CDR3 reads CASSQGQTSYEQYF. The DNA of the CDR3 is TGTGCCAGCAGCCAAGGGCAGACTTCTTACGAGCAGTACTTC.